A single sample gave rise to the 13 T cell receptor beta chains below, sequenced in a study of blood T cell repertoires in COVID-19. Repertoires were generated with immunoSEQ multiplex PCR, while TCRdb's copy carries only in-frame clones and drops some. The data hold about 73,000 clones, with approximately 71% observed a single time. Sequenced: peripheral blood. All receptors come from a man aged 70-80 years with COVID-19, enrolled during active disease.

This clone was seen once. The chain carries TRBV2 and TRBJ1-1; D uncertain. The CDR3 runs 11 residues. The V end lost 7 bases, the J end lost 2 bases, and 5 bases lay between the germline ends. Germline CDR1 reads SNHLY; CDR2 reads FYNNEI. CDR3 region: CASTRNTEAFF. DNA of the CDR3: TGTGCCAGCACCAGAAACACTGAAGCTTTCTTT.

The rearrangement uses TRBV5-5 and TRBJ2-1; D is ambiguous. Trimming shortened V by 10 bases and J by 0 bases, and 17 bases separated the two germline ends. The germline V gene has CDR1 SGHKS and CDR2 YYEKEE (reference sequence). CDR3 length: 15 residues. CDR3 DNA sequence: TGTGCCTGCACCGAAGAAGCCTACTCCTACAATGAGCAGTTCTTC. It encodes CACTEEAYSYNEQFF.

The gene calls are TRBV4-3 and TRBJ1-2; D is perhaps TRBD1 (6 bases). This CDR3 contains 14 residues. CDR1 and CDR2 (germline): LGHNA, YSLEER. The ends were cut back, 0 bases at V and 3 bases at J, with 8 bases in the middle. CDR3 nucleotides: TGCGCCAGCAGCCAAGAAGGACAGCACTATGGCTACACCTTC. Residues: CASSQEGQHYGYTF.

V is TRBV5-1 and J is TRBJ2-3; TRBD2 aligns across 9 bases. The V and J ends lost 4 bases and 2 bases, in that order; junction bases with no gene match: 8. CDR3 size: 16 residues. Germline CDR1 reads SGHRS; CDR2 reads YFSETQ. The CDR3 DNA sequence: TGCGCCAGCAGCCACCAAGCGGGAGGAGCCACAGATACGCAGTATTTT. The encoded protein is CASSHQAGGATDTQYF.

V gene TRBV10-3 combines with J gene TRBJ2-3; 7 bases agree with TRBD2. After removal of 7 bases from V and 4 bases from J, the junction contained 5 bases not matched to a gene. The CDR3 is 13 residues long. From germline, CDR1 is ENHRY and CDR2 SYGVKD. This CDR3 is CAIKGGSSDTQYF. The CDR3 DNA follows: TGTGCCATCAAGGGCGGGAGCTCAGATACGCAGTATTTT.

This clone was seen more than once but under ten times. This rearrangement joins TRBV9 to TRBJ1-3; D is possibly TRBD1 (6 bases). This CDR3 is built from 17 residues. V was pared by 2 bases and J by 4 bases, with 19 bases between. The germline V gene has CDR1 SGDLS and CDR2 YYNGEE. CDR3 in DNA: TGTGCCAGCAGCGTCGAGGGGACAACCTCCTTCGGAAACACCATATATTTT. This gives the protein CASSVEGTTSFGNTIYF. Full variable domain (remainder filled in from reference TRBV9 and TRBJ1-3): DSGVTQTPKHLITATGQRVTLRCSPRSGDLSVYWYQQSLDQGLQFLIQYYNGEERAKGNILERFSAQQFPDLHSELNLSSLELGDSALYFCASSVEGTTSFGNTIYFGEGSWLTVV.

The chain uses TRBV18 and TRBJ1-5, with a possible D match to TRBD1 (6 bases). The germline gives CDR1 KGHSH, CDR2 LQKENI. CDR3 length: 15 residues. With 3 bases removed from V and 6 bases from J, the gap between germline ends came to 15 bases. CDR3: CASSPGAGSSQPQHF. Here the CDR3 DNA reads TGTGCCAGCTCACCGGGGGCCGGTTCTAGTCAGCCCCAGCATTTT.

The chain combines TRBV5-1 with TRBJ1-2; D not certain. Per the germline V gene, CDR1 is SGHRS and CDR2 is YFSETQ. V dropped 4 bases and J dropped 4 bases, with 14 bases sitting between them. This CDR3 has 14 amino acids. As DNA, the CDR3 is TGCGCCAGCAGCCCAACGGAACAGCCCTATGGCTACACCTTC. Its translation: CASSPTEQPYGYTF.

V is TRBV29-1 and J is TRBJ1-2; the D gene is possibly TRBD1 (6 bases). This CDR3 contains 12 residues. V dropped 4 bases and J dropped 4 bases, with 10 bases sitting between them. The germline V gene encodes CDR1 SQVTM and CDR2 ANQGSEA. CDR3 nucleotides: TGCAGCGTTGCACAGGGAACCTATGGCTACACCTTC. Its protein product is CSVAQGTYGYTF.

V and J are TRBV27 and TRBJ2-5; no reliable D call. Trimming left V 6 bases short and J 2 bases short, with 13 bases between. The CDR3 contains 14 residues. Germline CDR1 reads MNHEY; CDR2 reads SMNVEV (reference sequence). CDR3 region: CASRSLLAQETQYF. The CDR3 DNA is TGTGCCAGCAGATCCCTCCTCGCGCAAGAGACCCAGTACTTC.

This chain connects TRBV19 to TRBJ2-1, with D uncertain. There are 14 residues in the CDR3. The germline CDR1 and CDR2 sequences are LNHDA and SQIVND (reference sequence). V shed 3 bases and J shed 4 bases, with 10 bases lying between them. CDR3 loop: CASSMGREYNEQFF. The CDR3 DNA follows: TGTGCCAGTAGTATGGGCAGAGAGTACAATGAGCAGTTCTTC.

This clone was detected only a few times. This chain connects TRBV28 to TRBJ2-1; D might be TRBD1 (6 bases). Germline V gene sequence: CDR1 MDHEN, CDR2 SYDVKM. This CDR3 comprises 13 residues. V was clipped by 5 bases and J by 14 bases, with 19 bases between them. CDR3 in amino acids: CASSHTSGTTEFF. DNA of the CDR3: TGTGCCAGCAGTCACACAAGTGGGACAACAGAGTTCTTC.

The V gene is TRBV18, the J gene TRBJ2-6; D gene ambiguous. The CDR3 loop spans 14 amino acids. The germline V and J ends were trimmed by 4 bases and 0 bases, with 4 bases remaining between them. The germline CDR1 and CDR2 sequences are KGHSH and LQKENI. CDR3 in DNA: TGTGCCAGCTCACTATACTCTGGGGCCAACGTCCTGACTTTC. Translating gives CASSLYSGANVLTF.